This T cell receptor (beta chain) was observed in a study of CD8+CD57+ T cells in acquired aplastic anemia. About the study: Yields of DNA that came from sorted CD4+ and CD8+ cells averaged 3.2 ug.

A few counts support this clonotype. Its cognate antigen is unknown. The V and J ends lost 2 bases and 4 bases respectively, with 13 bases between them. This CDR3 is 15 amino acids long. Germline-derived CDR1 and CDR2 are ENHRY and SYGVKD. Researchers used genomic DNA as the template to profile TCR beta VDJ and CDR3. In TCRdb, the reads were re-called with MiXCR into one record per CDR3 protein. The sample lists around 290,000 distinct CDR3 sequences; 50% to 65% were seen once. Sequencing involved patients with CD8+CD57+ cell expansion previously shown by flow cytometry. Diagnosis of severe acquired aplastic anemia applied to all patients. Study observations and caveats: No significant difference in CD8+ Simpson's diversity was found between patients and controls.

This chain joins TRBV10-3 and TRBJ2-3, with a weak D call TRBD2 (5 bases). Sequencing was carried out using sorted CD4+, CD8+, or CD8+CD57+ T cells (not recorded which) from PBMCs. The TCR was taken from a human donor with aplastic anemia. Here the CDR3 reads CAISEPGSSADTQYF. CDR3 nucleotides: TGTGCCATCAGTGAGCCGGGATCTAGTGCAGATACGCAGTATTTT.